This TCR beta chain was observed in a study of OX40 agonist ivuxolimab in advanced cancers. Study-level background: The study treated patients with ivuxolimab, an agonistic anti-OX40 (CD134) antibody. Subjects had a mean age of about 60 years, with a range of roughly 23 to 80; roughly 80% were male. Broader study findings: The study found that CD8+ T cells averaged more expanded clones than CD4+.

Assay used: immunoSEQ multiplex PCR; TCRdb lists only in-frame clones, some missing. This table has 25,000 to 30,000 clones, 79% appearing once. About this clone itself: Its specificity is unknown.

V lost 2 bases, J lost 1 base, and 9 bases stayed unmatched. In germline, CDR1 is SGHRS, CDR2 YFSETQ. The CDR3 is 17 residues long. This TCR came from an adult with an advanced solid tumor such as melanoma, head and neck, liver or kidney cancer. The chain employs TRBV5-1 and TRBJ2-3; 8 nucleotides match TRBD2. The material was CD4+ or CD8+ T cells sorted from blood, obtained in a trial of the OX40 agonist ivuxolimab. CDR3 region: CASSFSGGAQGTDTQYF. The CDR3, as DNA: TGCGCCAGCAGCTTTTCCGGGGGGGCCCAGGGCACAGATACGCAGTATTTT.